The clone carrying this T cell receptor (beta chain) is a singleton in its sample. The table came from immunoSEQ multiplex PCR; TCRdb's copy has only in-frame clones and leaves some out. The sample shows almost 250,000 clones, around 89% of them seen only once. Participants, about 18 to 90 years old, spanned around 25 US areas. Recovered status applied to Cohort 3 donors who had two consecutive negative PCRs. It also applied to those with clearance or with symptom resolution. These data come from a study of blood T cell repertoires in COVID-19. Study at large: Samples came from the United States, Italy and Spain, spanning acute and convalescent COVID-19.

V was clipped by 1 base and J by 1 base; unmatched bases: 6. The germline V gene has CDR1 LGHNA and CDR2 YSLEER. The CDR3 sequence is 18 residues long. V and J are TRBV4-3 and TRBJ1-3; TRBD1 matches at 11 bases. The receptor comes from a woman aged 25-40 years who had recovered from COVID-19. Sequencing was carried out using PBMCs or T cells enriched from blood (not recorded which). This CDR3 is CASSQGVGQGASGNTIYF. Here the CDR3 DNA reads TGCGCCAGCAGCCAAGGGGTAGGACAGGGGGCTTCTGGAAACACCATATATTTT.